What follows describes a single T cell receptor beta chain. The source of the sample is a study of cytomegalovirus exposure and HLA in healthy donors. PCR primers comprised 60 Vbeta and 13 Jbeta primers. Per the study methods: An analysis performed later counted about 80 million unique TCR beta chains (around 9.9 million of them shared). TCRdb keeps only in-frame clones here, not all; method: immunoSEQ multiplex PCR. V, J and clone size derive from that table, while D and trimming were established from the DNA sequence. Of about 160,000 clones listed, around 75% are singletons. The CDR3 sequence is 16 residues long. Per germline, CDR1 SGHNT and CDR2 YENEEA. V shed 11 bases, J shed 3 bases, and the junction held 18 bases outside the gene matches.

The sample consisted of PBMCs. The chain joins TRBV11-3 to TRBJ2-5, with 7 bases identical to TRBD2. This clonotype was sampled from a female donor in good health and CMV-seronegative. This CDR3 reads CAGTPGGGVGKETQYF. In nucleotides, the CDR3 is TGTGCCGGCACCCCCGGCGGGGGAGTGGGCAAAGAGACCCAGTACTTC. Together with reference TRBV11-3 and TRBJ2-5, the CDR3 gives the full variable domain: EAGVVQSPRYKIIEKKQPVAFWCNPISGHNTLYWYLQNLGQGPELLIRYENEEAVDDSQLPKDRFSAERLKGVDSTLKIQPAELGDSAVYLCAGTPGGGVGKETQYFGPGTRLLVL.